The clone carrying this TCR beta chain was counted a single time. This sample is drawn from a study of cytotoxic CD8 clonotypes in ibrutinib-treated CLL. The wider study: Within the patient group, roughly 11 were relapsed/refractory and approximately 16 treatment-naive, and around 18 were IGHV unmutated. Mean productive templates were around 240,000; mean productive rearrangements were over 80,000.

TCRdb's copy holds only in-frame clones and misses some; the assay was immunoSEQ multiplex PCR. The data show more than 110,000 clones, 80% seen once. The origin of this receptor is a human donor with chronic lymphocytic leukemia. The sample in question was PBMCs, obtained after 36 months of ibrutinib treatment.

The DNA for the CDR3 is TGTGCCAGCAGTTTTTTAGGGGCTGGAAACACCATATATTTT. Translation gives CASSFLGAGNTIYF. V is TRBV28 and J is TRBJ1-3; a possible D gene is TRBD1 (5 bases). Trimming removed 3 bases from V and 2 bases from J, with 8 bases in between. CDR3 length: 14 residues. Germline CDR1 and CDR2: MDHEN and SYDVKM. The variable domain in full, completed from reference TRBV28 and TRBJ1-3, reads DVKVTQSSRYLVKRTGEKVFLECVQDMDHENMFWYRQDPGLGLRLIYFSYDVKMKEKGDIPEGYSVSREKKERFSLILESASTNQTSMYLCASSFLGAGNTIYFGEGSWLTVV.